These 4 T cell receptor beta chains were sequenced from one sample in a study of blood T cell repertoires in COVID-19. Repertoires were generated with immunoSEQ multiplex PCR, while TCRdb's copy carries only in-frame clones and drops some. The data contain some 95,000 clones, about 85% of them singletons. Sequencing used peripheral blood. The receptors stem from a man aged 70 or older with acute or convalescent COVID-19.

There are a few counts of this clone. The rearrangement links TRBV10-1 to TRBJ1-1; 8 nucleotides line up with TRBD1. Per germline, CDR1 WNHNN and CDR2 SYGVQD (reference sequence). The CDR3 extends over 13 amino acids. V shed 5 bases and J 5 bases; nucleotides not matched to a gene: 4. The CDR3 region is CASSRDRQTEAFF. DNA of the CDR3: TGCGCCAGCAGTAGGGACAGGCAAACTGAAGCTTTCTTT.

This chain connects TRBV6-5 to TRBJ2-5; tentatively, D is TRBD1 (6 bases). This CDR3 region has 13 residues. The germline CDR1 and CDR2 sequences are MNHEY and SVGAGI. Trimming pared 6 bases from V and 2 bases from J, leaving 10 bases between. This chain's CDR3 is CASSGTPQETQYF. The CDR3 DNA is TGTGCCAGCAGCGGGACACCTCAAGAGACCCAGTACTTC.

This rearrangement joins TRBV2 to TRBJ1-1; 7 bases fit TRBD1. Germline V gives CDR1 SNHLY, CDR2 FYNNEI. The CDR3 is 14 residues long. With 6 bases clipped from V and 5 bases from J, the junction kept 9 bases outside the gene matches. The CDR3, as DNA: TGTGCCAGCAGCGCAGGGGGGACAGCTACTGAAGCTTTCTTT. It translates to CASSAGGTATEAFF.

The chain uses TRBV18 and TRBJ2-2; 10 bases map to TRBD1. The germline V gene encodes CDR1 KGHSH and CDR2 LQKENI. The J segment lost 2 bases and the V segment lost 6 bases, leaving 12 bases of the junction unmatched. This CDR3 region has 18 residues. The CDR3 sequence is CASSPDRGRGVNTGELFF. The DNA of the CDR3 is TGTGCCAGCTCGCCAGACAGGGGGCGTGGTGTTAACACCGGGGAGCTGTTTTTT.